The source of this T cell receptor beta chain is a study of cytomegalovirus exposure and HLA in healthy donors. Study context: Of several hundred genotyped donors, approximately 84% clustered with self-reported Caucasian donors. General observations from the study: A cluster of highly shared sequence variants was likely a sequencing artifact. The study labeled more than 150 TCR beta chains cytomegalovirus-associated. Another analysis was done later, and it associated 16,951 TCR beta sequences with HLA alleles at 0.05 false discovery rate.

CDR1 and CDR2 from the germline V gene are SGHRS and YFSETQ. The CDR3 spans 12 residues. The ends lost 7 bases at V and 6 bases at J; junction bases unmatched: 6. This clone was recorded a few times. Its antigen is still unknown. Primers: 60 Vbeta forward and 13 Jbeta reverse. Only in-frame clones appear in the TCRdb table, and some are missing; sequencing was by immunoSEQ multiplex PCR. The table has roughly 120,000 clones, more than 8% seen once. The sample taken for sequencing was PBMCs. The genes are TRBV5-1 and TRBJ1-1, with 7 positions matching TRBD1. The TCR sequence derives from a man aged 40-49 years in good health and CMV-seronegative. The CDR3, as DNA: TGCGCCAGCCGAGACGGACAGGCTGAAGCTTTCTTT. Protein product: CASRDGQAEAFF.